This T cell receptor beta chain was captured by sequencing in a study of naive and memory T cell subsets. The germline V gene encodes CDR1 SGDLS and CDR2 YYNGEE. This CDR3 comprises 14 residues. With 3 bases removed from V and 8 bases from J, the gap between germline ends came to 14 bases. CD4 T cells were positively selected, then CD8 T cells from the CD4-negative fraction. General study points: Expression changes during T cell differentiation may affect RNA-based TCR counts. In CD4 and CD8 cells, diversity dropped from naive through EMRA. No ground truth validated the naive and memory repertoire findings.

This clonotype was seen repeatedly, ten times or more. Its target is not known. The beta constant-region primer was an equimolar mix of two oligonucleotides covering TRBC1 and TRBC2. Ligated cDNA was amplified by four rounds of PCR with nested alpha and beta constant-region primers and SP2. TCRdb re-derived calls from the UMI-ligation and nested PCR reads in MiXCR, one entry per CDR3 protein. The repertoire consists of over 25,000 distinct CDR3 sequences, with roughly 18% occurring once and the leading ten covering around 3.3%. This TCR was recovered from a human donor in good health. The V gene is TRBV9, the J gene TRBJ2-2; D not resolved. Sequencing was carried out using effector memory CD4+ T cells from blood. Subset in this sample: effector memory, CD45RA- CD27-. CDR3: CASSETAAEGELFF. DNA of the CDR3: TGTGCCAGCAGCGAAACAGCAGCTGAAGGGGAGCTGTTTTTT.